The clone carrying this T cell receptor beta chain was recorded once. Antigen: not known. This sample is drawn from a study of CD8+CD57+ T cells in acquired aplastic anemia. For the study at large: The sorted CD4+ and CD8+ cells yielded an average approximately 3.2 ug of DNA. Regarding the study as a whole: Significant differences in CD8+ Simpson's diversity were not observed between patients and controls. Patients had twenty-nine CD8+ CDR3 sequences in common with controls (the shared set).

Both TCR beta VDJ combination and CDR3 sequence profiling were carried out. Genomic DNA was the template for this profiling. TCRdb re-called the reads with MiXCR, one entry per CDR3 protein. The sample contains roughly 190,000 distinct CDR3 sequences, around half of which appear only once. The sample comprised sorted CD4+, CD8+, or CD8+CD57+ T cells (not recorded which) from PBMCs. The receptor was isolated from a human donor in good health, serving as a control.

CDR3 loop: CASSFEGGQQETQYF. The CDR3 DNA sequence: TGTGCCAGCAGCTTTGAGGGGGGTCAGCAAGAGACCCAGTACTTC. The chain employs TRBV7-6 and TRBJ2-5; either TRBD1 or TRBD2 may supply D (6 bases each). V shed 3 bases and J shed 2 bases, with 13 bases lying between them. In germline, CDR1 is SGHVS, CDR2 FNYEAQ. This CDR3 is 15 amino acids long.